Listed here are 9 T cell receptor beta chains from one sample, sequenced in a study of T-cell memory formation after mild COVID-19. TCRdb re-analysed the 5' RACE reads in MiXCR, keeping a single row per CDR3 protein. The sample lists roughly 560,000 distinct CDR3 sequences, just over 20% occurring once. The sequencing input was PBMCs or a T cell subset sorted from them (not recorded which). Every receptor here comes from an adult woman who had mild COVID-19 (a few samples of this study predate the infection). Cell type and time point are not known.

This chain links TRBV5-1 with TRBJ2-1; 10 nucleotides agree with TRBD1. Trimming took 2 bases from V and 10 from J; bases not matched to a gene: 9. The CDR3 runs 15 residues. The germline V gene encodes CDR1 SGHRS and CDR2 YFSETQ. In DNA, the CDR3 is TGCGCCAGCAGCTTCCGGGACAGGGGTCTAGGAGAGCAGTTCTTC. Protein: CASSFRDRGLGEQFF. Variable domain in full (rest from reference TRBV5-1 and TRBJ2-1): KAGVTQTPRYLIKTRGQQVTLSCSPISGHRSVSWYQQTPGQGLQFLFEYFSETQRNKGNFPGRFSGRQFSNSRSEMNVSTLELGDSALYLCASSFRDRGLGEQFFGPGTRLTVL.

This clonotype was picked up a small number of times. CDR3 in amino acids: CASSGAGTRGSNEQFF. CDR3 nucleotide sequence: TGTGCCAGCAGTGGAGCGGGGACTAGAGGTTCGAATGAGCAGTTCTTC. This chain links TRBV2 with TRBJ2-1, with 8 bases identical to TRBD2. The CDR3 consists of 16 residues. Germline V gene sequence: CDR1 SNHLY, CDR2 FYNNEI. The junction had 12 bases not matched to a gene; V was cut back by 4 bases and J by 7 bases.

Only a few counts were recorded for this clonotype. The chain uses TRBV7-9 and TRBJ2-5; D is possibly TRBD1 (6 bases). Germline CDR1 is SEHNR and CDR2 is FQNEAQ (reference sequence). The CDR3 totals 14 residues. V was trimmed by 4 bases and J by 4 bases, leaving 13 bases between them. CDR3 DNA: TGTGCCAGCAGCTCAGACAGGCTCGGAGAGACCCAGTACTTC. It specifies CASSSDRLGETQYF.

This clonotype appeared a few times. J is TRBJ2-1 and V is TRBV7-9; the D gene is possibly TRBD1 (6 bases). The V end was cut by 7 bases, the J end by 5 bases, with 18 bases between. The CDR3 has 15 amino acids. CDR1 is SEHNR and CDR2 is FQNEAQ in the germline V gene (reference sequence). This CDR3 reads CASTLTQGWDNEQFF. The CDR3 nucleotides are TGTGCCAGCACCCTTACCCAGGGGTGGGACAATGAGCAGTTCTTC.

For the CDR3, the DNA is TGTGCCAGCAGTTTATCGGGACCTAACTATGGCTACACCTTC. Protein: CASSLSGPNYGYTF. The genes are TRBV27 and TRBJ1-2, with D possibly being TRBD1 (5 bases). The CDR3 totals 14 residues. The germline gives CDR1 MNHEY, CDR2 SMNVEV (reference sequence). V lost 0 bases and J 0 bases, leaving 5 bases between the germline ends.

CDR3 sequence reads: CASSTPGIGNTEAFF. CDR3 coding DNA: TGTGCCAGCAGTACCCCAGGAATAGGGAACACTGAAGCTTTCTTT. The V and J genes are TRBV6-5 and TRBJ1-1; D call uncertain. In germline, CDR1 is MNHEY, CDR2 SVGAGI. V was clipped by 5 bases and J by 1 base, with 14 bases between them. This CDR3 region has 15 residues.

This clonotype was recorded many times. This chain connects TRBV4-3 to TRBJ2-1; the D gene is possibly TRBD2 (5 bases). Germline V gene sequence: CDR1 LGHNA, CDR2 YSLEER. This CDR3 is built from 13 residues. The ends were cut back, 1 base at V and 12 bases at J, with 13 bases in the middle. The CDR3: CASSQGTLLTQFF. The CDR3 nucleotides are TGCGCCAGCAGCCAAGGGACTTTACTTACGCAGTTCTTC.

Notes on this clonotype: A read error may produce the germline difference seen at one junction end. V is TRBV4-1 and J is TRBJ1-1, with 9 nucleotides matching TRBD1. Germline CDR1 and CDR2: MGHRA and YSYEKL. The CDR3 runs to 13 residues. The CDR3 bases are TGCGCCAGCAGCCAAGTTACAGGGGGCGGGTTCTCGTTT. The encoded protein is CASSQVTGGGFSF.

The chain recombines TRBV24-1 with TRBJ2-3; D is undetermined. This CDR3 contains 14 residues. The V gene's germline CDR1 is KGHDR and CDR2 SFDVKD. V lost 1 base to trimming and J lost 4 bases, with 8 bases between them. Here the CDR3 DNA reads TGTGCCACCAGTGATTTAAGGCGACCAGATACGCAGTATTTT. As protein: CATSDLRRPDTQYF.